Given below is one T cell receptor beta chain in context. Germline V lookup: CDR1 DFQATT, CDR2 SNEGSKA (reference sequence). The CDR3 covers 16 residues. TCRdb reprocessed the 5' RACE reads; each CDR3 protein has one entry and no DNA is given. The listing records around 99,000 distinct CDR3 sequences. The data were obtained in a study of monozygotic twins with inflammatory bowel disease. Someone took a 2.5 ml blood sample from each of the donors. The sequence came from a human donor with ulcerative colitis or Crohn's disease, or a healthy co-twin of an affected twin (not recorded which). The V and J genes are TRBV20-1 and TRBJ2-3; TCRdb's D call of TRBD1 is untestable without DNA. The specimen was blood. The CDR3: CSAHTIRGRYTDTQYF.